The 21 T cell receptor beta chains presented below share a single source sample, sequenced in a study of T cells after yellow fever vaccination. MiXCR, applied by TCRdb to the 5' RACE reads, yields one record per CDR3 protein. The data hold around 300,000 distinct CDR3 sequences, with over 4% observed a single time. The sequences come from PBMCs, collected 5 days after the yellow fever booster vaccination. These receptors were taken from a man aged 18 to 29 who received the YFV17D yellow fever vaccine.

This clonotype occurred a few times. The genes are TRBV12-3 or TRBV12-4 and TRBJ2-1; 7 bases align to TRBD2. The J segment lost 2 bases and the V segment lost 11 bases, leaving 6 bases of the junction unmatched. This CDR3 region has 13 residues. The CDR3 region has the DNA TGTGCCGTGGGAGCGGGACCCTACAATGAGCAGTTCTTC. Its translation: CAVGAGPYNEQFF.

On this clonotype itself: Possible read error: a much larger clone is one base away. Since no conserved phenylalanine or tryptophan closes the CDR3, a read error is the likely cause. The chain is built from TRBV28 and TRBJ1-6; no clear D gene. This CDR3 is built from 18 residues. The V end lost 2 bases, the J end lost 4 bases, and 18 bases lay between the germline ends. Germline V CDR1 and CDR2: MDHEN, SYDVKM. CDR3 sequence (DNA): TGTGCCAGCAGTTTAGGCCAGATCCTTACTAATTATAATTCACCCCTCCACCTT. Its translation is CASSLGQILTNYNSPLHL.

For the CDR3, the DNA is TGTGCCAGCAGCCCACCTTTGCAGGACCTTTATGCTGGCTACACCTTC. Translating gives CASSPPLQDLYAGYTF. The chain joins TRBV7-9 to TRBJ1-2, with D hard to call. The CDR3 loop spans 16 amino acids. V was trimmed by 5 bases and J by 7 bases, leaving 23 bases between them. The germline V gene encodes CDR1 SEHNR and CDR2 FQNEAQ (reference sequence). The full variable domain, rest sourced from reference TRBV7-9 and TRBJ1-2, is DTGVSQNPRHKITKRGQNVTFRCDPISEHNRLYWYRQTLGQGPEFLTYFQNEAQLEKSRLLSDRFSAERPKGSFSTLEIQRTEQGDSAMYLCASSPPLQDLYAGYTFGSGTRLTVV.

In its sample, this clonotype was seen a few times. This rearrangement joins TRBV5-1 to TRBJ2-3, with D perhaps TRBD2 (7 bases). From germline, CDR1 is SGHRS and CDR2 YFSETQ. This CDR3 has 15 residues. V was clipped by 4 bases and J by 5 bases, with 17 bases between them. CDR3 sequence: CASSDPQGGVDTQYF. The CDR3 region has the DNA TGCGCCAGCAGCGACCCACAGGGAGGGGTAGATACGCAGTATTTT.

This clonotype was seen only a few times. V and J are TRBV11-3 and TRBJ2-1; D perhaps matches TRBD1 (7 bases). The germline V gene encodes CDR1 SGHNT and CDR2 YENEEA. The germline V and J ends were trimmed by 0 bases and 0 bases, with 15 bases remaining between them. The CDR3 loop spans 18 amino acids. The CDR3 loop reads CASSLDQGGTSSYNEQFF. The DNA for the CDR3 is TGTGCCAGCAGCTTAGATCAGGGGGGTACTAGCTCCTACAATGAGCAGTTCTTC. Full variable domain (outside the CDR3, taken from reference TRBV11-3 and TRBJ2-1): EAGVVQSPRYKIIEKKQPVAFWCNPISGHNTLYWYLQNLGQGPELLIRYENEEAVDDSQLPKDRFSAERLKGVDSTLKIQPAELGDSAVYLCASSLDQGGTSSYNEQFFGPGTRLTVL.

This clonotype has a handful of counts. The chain has TRBV7-2 and TRBJ1-1; D gene ambiguous. Germline assignment: CDR1 SGHTA and CDR2 FQGNSA. The CDR3 loop spans 12 amino acids. Deletions cut 6 bases from V and 5 bases from J, with 10 bases between. CDR3 residues: CASRVMGTEAFF. CDR3 nucleotides: TGTGCCAGCAGGGTAATGGGGACTGAAGCTTTCTTT. Full variable domain (rest looked up from reference TRBV7-2 and TRBJ1-1): GAGVSQSPSNKVTEKGKDVELRCDPISGHTALYWYRQSLGQGLEFLIYFQGNSAPDKSGLPSDRFSAERTGGSVSTLTIQRTQQEDSAVYLCASRVMGTEAFFGQGTRLTVV.

This clonotype was recorded at least ten times. The V call is TRBV4-1, the J call TRBJ1-2; D gene ambiguous. The V end was cut by 1 base, the J end by 5 bases, with 8 bases between. This CDR3 has 13 amino acids. The germline gives CDR1 MGHRA, CDR2 YSYEKL. For the CDR3, the DNA is TGCGCCAGCAGCCAAGCAACCGAATATGGCTACACCTTC. The encoded protein is CASSQATEYGYTF.

The J gene is TRBJ2-3, the V gene TRBV4-3; unclear D gene. V dropped 3 bases and J dropped 4 bases, with 8 bases sitting between them. CDR1 and CDR2 from the germline V gene are LGHNA and YSLEER. The CDR3 is 13 residues long. CDR3 nucleotide sequence: TGCGCCAGCAGCCAGTCCGACCCAGATACGCAGTATTTT. Translated, it gives CASSQSDPDTQYF.

This clonotype has just one count. The chain couples TRBV18 to TRBJ2-1; D is possibly TRBD2 (5 bases). The CDR3 runs 12 residues. Germline V gives CDR1 KGHSH, CDR2 LQKENI. V gave up 6 bases and J gave up 7 bases, with 10 bases separating them. The CDR3 here is CASSGLGNEQFF. The CDR3 bases are TGTGCCAGCTCTGGACTCGGGAATGAGCAGTTCTTC.

The chain combines TRBV2 with TRBJ1-1, with D hard to call. V was clipped by 6 bases and J by 5 bases, with 16 bases between them. This CDR3 has 14 residues. CDR1 SNHLY and CDR2 FYNNEI come from the germline V gene. CDR3 in DNA: TGTGCCAGCAGGGAGGAGCCTTTGGGGACTGAAGCTTTCTTT. It specifies CASREEPLGTEAFF.

The sample holds a few counts of this clonotype. The V and J genes are TRBV2 and TRBJ1-2; D remains unclear. Trimming removed 4 bases at V and 5 bases at J, with 11 bases between. Germline V gene lookup returns CDR1 SNHLY and CDR2 FYNNEI. This CDR3 spans 13 amino acids. The chain's CDR3 is CASSVQDHYGYTF. As DNA, the CDR3 is TGTGCCAGCAGTGTCCAGGACCATTATGGCTACACCTTC.

J is TRBJ2-6 and V is TRBV7-9; the match to TRBD2 covers 7 bases. Germline V gene sequence: CDR1 SEHNR, CDR2 FQNEAQ (reference sequence). This CDR3 has 14 amino acids. Trimming cost V 11 bases and J 1 base; bases outside gene matches: 5. CDR3 loop: CAVREGSGANVLTF. The CDR3 DNA follows: TGTGCCGTCAGGGAGGGGTCTGGGGCCAACGTCCTGACTTTC.

The chain links TRBV5-1 to TRBJ1-1; no clear D gene. The germline CDR1 and CDR2 sequences are SGHRS and YFSETQ. V lost 5 bases, J lost 7 bases, and 21 bases lay in between. This CDR3 comprises 15 residues. Written as DNA, the CDR3 is TGCGCCAGCAGGGTGACGTCGAGTCAGTTAGTTGAAGCTTTCTTT. This encodes CASRVTSSQLVEAFF.

This clonotype was picked up a small number of times. J is TRBJ1-6 and V is TRBV7-8; no clear D gene. The ends were cut back, 1 base at V and 6 bases at J, with 7 bases in the middle. Germline assignment: CDR1 SGHVS and CDR2 FQNEAQ. The CDR3 is 14 residues long. The CDR3 sequence: CASSLGETNSPLHF. CDR3 DNA sequence: TGTGCCAGCAGCTTAGGCGAGACTAATTCACCCCTCCACTTT.

This clonotype was seen many times. J is TRBJ2-1 and V is TRBV9, with D perhaps given as TRBD1 or TRBD2 (6 bases each). CDR1 and CDR2 (germline): SGDLS, YYNGEE. CDR3 length equals 13 residues. The germline V and J ends were trimmed by 2 bases and 10 bases, with 13 bases remaining between them. The CDR3 protein is CASSVGGGNEQFF. In DNA, the CDR3 is TGTGCCAGCAGCGTCGGGGGCGGGAACGAGCAGTTCTTC.

This clonotype was picked up many times. The chain couples TRBV30 to TRBJ1-4, with D possibly being TRBD1 (5 bases). This CDR3 contains 16 residues. Between the trimmed V and J ends, which lost 2 bases and 3 bases, there was a span of 16 bases. CDR1 is GTSNPN and CDR2 is SVGIG in the germline V gene (reference sequence). The CDR3: CAWSSGRAGPNEKLFF. CDR3 sequence (DNA): TGTGCCTGGAGTTCGGGTCGGGCAGGGCCTAATGAAAAACTGTTTTTT.

This chain links TRBV20-1 with TRBJ1-5; TRBD1 agrees at 8 bases. CDR3 length equals 13 residues. The ends lost 2 bases at V and 6 bases at J; junction bases unmatched: 3. Looked up from germline, CDR1 is DFQATT and CDR2 is SNEGSKA (reference sequence). The CDR3 DNA reads as TGCAGTGCTAGACAGGGGGCCGCTCAGCCCCAGCATTTT. Translating gives CSARQGAAQPQHF.

This chain links TRBV6-5 with TRBJ2-5, with a weak D call TRBD2 (6 bases). V shed 0 bases and J shed 7 bases, with 12 bases lying between them. This CDR3 contains 14 residues. Germline CDR1 MNHEY, CDR2 SVGAGI. The CDR3 DNA sequence: TGTGCCAGCAGTTACTCGCAACTAGCAGGGACCCAGTACTTC. Translating it yields CASSYSQLAGTQYF.

This clonotype was counted between two and nine times. The chain uses TRBV4-2 and TRBJ1-2, with D maybe TRBD1 (6 bases). From germline, CDR1 is LGHNA and CDR2 YNFKEQ. The CDR3 is 14 residues long. Trimming removed 4 bases from V and 9 bases from J, with 18 bases in between. As DNA, the CDR3 is TGTGCCAGCAGCCCCGAGCTGGCAGGGGCTCGCTACACCTTC. Translated, it gives CASSPELAGARYTF.

This clonotype was observed a few times. The rearrangement links TRBV10-2 to TRBJ1-1, with D maybe TRBD1 (5 bases). Trimming stripped 5 bases from V and 0 bases from J, with 13 bases between. The germline V gene has CDR1 WSHSY and CDR2 SAAADI. The CDR3 sequence is 15 residues long. CDR3 nucleotides: TGCGCCAGCAGTCCGTGGGGGGTCATGAACACTGAAGCTTTCTTT. This encodes CASSPWGVMNTEAFF.

This clonotype was recorded a few times. V is TRBV12-3 or TRBV12-4 and J is TRBJ2-5; 7 positions agree with TRBD2. With V trimmed by 3 bases and J by 7 bases, 8 bases remained unmatched. CDR3 length: 14 residues. The CDR3 region is CASSLGLAAWTQYF. Written as DNA, the CDR3 is TGTGCCAGCAGTTTGGGTCTAGCGGCCTGGACCCAGTACTTC.